Listed below are T cell receptor beta chains from one sample, sequenced in a study of regulatory T cells in long-lasting Graves disease. TCRdb ran MiXCR on the multiplex PCR reads and lists one entry per CDR3 protein. The sample lists about 470,000 distinct CDR3 sequences; 15% to 20% were seen once. This sample was also put to use in a study of T cells in Graves' hyperthyroidism and ophthalmopathy.

The sample consisted of peripheral blood mononuclear cells (PBMCs), taken at new diagnosis, from a patient treated with antithyroid drugs. The receptors originated from a man aged 35 to 55 with Graves disease. Each CDR3 is given with its conserved first and last residue.

TRBJ1-5,TRBV12-5,CASGFGTGDGNQPQHF
TRBJ1-6,TRBV12-3/TRBV12-4,CASSYRVRNSPLHF
TRBJ2-5,TRBV7-2,CASSSGNRAQETQYF
TRBJ2-4,TRBV6-2/TRBV6-3,CASTPDRGKNIQYF
TRBJ2-1,TRBV20-1,CSARDRLVGGVEQFF
TRBJ1-2,TRBV20-1,CSARQGASDYGYTF
TRBJ1-2,TRBV6-1,CASSPLPYGYTF
TRBJ1-5,TRBV10-3,CAISSLESGDNQPQHF
TRBJ2-2,TRBV4-2,CASSQENAGELFF
TRBJ2-7,TRBV9,CASSRDAHSYEQYF
TRBJ2-7,TRBV29-1,CSVDNRVGEQYF
TRBJ2-7,TRBV29-1,CSVEAARSYEQYF
TRBJ1-2,TRBV19,CASKPWGSYGYTF
TRBJ1-6,TRBV6-1,CASSTDRGGKAPLHF
TRBJ2-2,TRBV6-2/TRBV6-3,CASSSTSGNTGELFF
TRBJ2-3,TRBV12-3/TRBV12-4,CANSGVTDTQYF
TRBJ2-2,TRBV2,CASRETNTGELFF
TRBJ2-5,TRBV11-2,CASSLDPGPWPETQYF
TRBJ2-3,TRBV7-3,CASSYGTFTDTQYF
TRBJ2-3,TRBV28,CASSLPTFTDTQYF
TRBJ2-1,TRBV11-2,CASSAQGTGPNEQFF
TRBJ2-7,TRBV19,CASGTGRSYEQYF
TRBJ1-1,TRBV20-1,CSARDGGAVNTEAFF
TRBJ2-7,TRBV28,CASSLWDRAYF
TRBJ1-1,TRBV24-1,CATSDSGGEAFF
TRBJ1-1,TRBV6-9,CASSYRDSTNTEAFF
TRBJ2-2,TRBV5-1,CASSLSGQGARELFF
TRBJ2-1,TRBV12-3/TRBV12-4,CASSLSRGRNEQFF
TRBJ2-5,TRBV7-2,CASSFDSRVETQYF
TRBJ1-1,TRBV28,CASTRATEAFF
TRBJ1-4,TRBV24-1,CATSDPRGGNEKLFF
TRBJ2-7,TRBV2,CASSGTGLEQYF
TRBJ2-5,TRBV5-5,CASSPGGASGKETQYF
TRBJ2-5,TRBV24-1,CATSDTARGTQYF
TRBJ2-1,TRBV28,CASSRRDFPDEQFF
TRBJ2-2,TRBV12-3/TRBV12-4,CASSLVDRGPGELFF
TRBJ2-4,TRBV7-9,CASTPLAVVGNIQYF
TRBJ2-1,TRBV6-1,CASTKGLAGGISSYNEQFF
TRBJ2-3,TRBV24-1,CATSASISPDTQYF
TRBJ2-4,TRBV2,CASSEGQGRINIQYF
TRBJ2-3,TRBV3-1,CASSQDQRFTDTQYF
TRBJ2-1,TRBV5-1,CASSSRQGEREQFF
TRBJ1-2,TRBV5-1,CASSLAGDRAYGYTF
TRBJ2-1,TRBV12-5,CASGLGRERSEQFF
TRBJ2-7,TRBV28,CASRGRDNSYEQYF
TRBJ2-1,TRBV6-2/TRBV6-3,CASSYRGLAPNEQFF